One and the same sample provided the 32 T cell receptor beta chains below, sequenced in a study of spatial heterogeneity in lung cancer. Study-wide results and limits: Counts that tracked tumor mutation counts were those of expanded intratumoral alpha and beta TCRs.

The antigens of these receptors remain unknown. As to time point: sample taken at primary tumor resection. TCRdb independently ran MiXCR on the 5' RACE reads; one entry per CDR3 protein. Of about 29,000 distinct CDR3 sequences listed, about 6.6% are singletons. Here the sequenced sample was lung tumor tissue, taken at surgery. The receptors originated from a male donor with early-stage non-small cell lung cancer.

This clonotype has a count of ten or more. The rearrangement uses TRBV29-1 and TRBJ2-1; TRBD2 aligns across 8 bases. Trimming took 0 bases from V and 3 from J; bases not matched to a gene: 7. The length of the CDR3 is 16 residues. CDR1 is SQVTM, CDR2 ANQGSEA, per germline. CDR3 region: CSVEDTPAGDYNEQFF. The CDR3 nucleotides read TGCAGCGTTGAAGATACCCCAGCGGGGGACTACAATGAGCAGTTCTTC.

The chain carries TRBV18 and TRBJ1-4; D is undetermined. V gave up 5 bases and J gave up 3 bases, with 13 bases separating them. Germline CDR1 and CDR2: KGHSH and LQKENI. The CDR3 runs to 15 residues. The CDR3 DNA follows: TGTGCCAGCTCATCCACACATCCGGCTAATGAAAAACTGTTTTTT. It codes for CASSSTHPANEKLFF.

This clonotype was detected many times. The CDR3 DNA sequence: TGTGCCAGCAGCTTAGGGAGAGGCTACACCTTC. Translation gives CASSLGRGYTF. This chain uses TRBV7-9 with TRBJ1-2, with D hard to call. Germline loops: CDR1 SEHNR, CDR2 FQNEAQ (reference sequence). The CDR3 is 11 residues long. V was shortened by 1 base and J by 8 bases, with 5 bases between the two germline ends.

This clonotype was detected ten times or more. V usage is TRBV6-5 and J usage is TRBJ2-7, with 8 bases matching TRBD1. J lost 5 bases, V lost 6 bases, and 6 bases had no gene match. Germline-derived CDR1 and CDR2 are MNHEY and SVGAGI. The CDR3 has 13 residues. The DNA for the CDR3 is TGTGCCAGCAGCGGACAGGGAGACCACGAGCAGTACTTC. Translating it yields CASSGQGDHEQYF.

This clonotype is termed medium-sized. The rearrangement uses TRBV7-2 and TRBJ1-1; 8 bases line up with TRBD1. Germline V gives CDR1 SGHTA, CDR2 FQGNSA. The CDR3 sequence is 14 residues long. With 1 base clipped from V and 7 bases from J, the junction kept 5 bases outside the gene matches. The CDR3 protein is CASSLGGQGLEAFF. DNA for the CDR3: TGTGCCAGCAGCTTAGGAGGACAGGGACTTGAAGCTTTCTTT. Looking up the rest from reference TRBV7-2 and TRBJ1-1 gives the full variable domain: GAGVSQSPSNKVTEKGKDVELRCDPISGHTALYWYRQSLGQGLEFLIYFQGNSAPDKSGLPSDRFSAERTGGSVSTLTIQRTQQEDSAVYLCASSLGGQGLEAFFGQGTRLTVV.

This clonotype was detected many times. The V call is TRBV2, the J call TRBJ2-1; D tentatively fits TRBD1 or TRBD2 (5 bases each). The length of the CDR3 is 13 residues. With 6 bases removed from V and 6 bases from J, the gap between germline ends came to 12 bases. CDR1 SNHLY and CDR2 FYNNEI come from the germline V gene. As DNA, the CDR3 is TGTGCCAGCAGCATTGAGGGGTCCAATGAGCAGTTCTTC. Amino acid sequence: CASSIEGSNEQFF.

This clonotype was counted at least ten times. The chain employs TRBV27 and TRBJ1-1, with D maybe TRBD1 (5 bases). The CDR3 has 14 amino acids. Trimming took off 2 bases at V and 4 bases at J, with 11 bases between the two ends. Per germline, CDR1 MNHEY and CDR2 SMNVEV (reference sequence). CDR3 protein: CASSLNGGSTEAFF. CDR3 DNA sequence: TGTGCCAGCAGTTTAAATGGGGGTTCCACTGAAGCTTTCTTT.

Only a few counts were recorded for this clonotype. The V gene is TRBV7-6, the J gene TRBJ2-5, with 8 bases that match TRBD2. Germline CDR1 and CDR2: SGHVS and FNYEAQ. The CDR3 covers 15 residues. V lost 1 base, J lost 0 bases, and 1 base stayed unmatched. CDR3 sequence reads: CASSLELADQETQYF. The CDR3 DNA sequence: TGTGCCAGCAGCTTAGAACTAGCGGACCAAGAGACCCAGTACTTC.

About this clonotype itself: The junction departs from germline at one end; a sequencing error may be responsible. The J gene is TRBJ2-7, the V gene TRBV18; possibly TRBD1 for D (6 bases). The CDR3 spans 13 residues. The germline V gene has CDR1 KGHSH and CDR2 LQKENI. The chain's CDR3 is CASSPNAGVERYF. CDR3 coding DNA: TGTGCCAGCTCACCAAATGCAGGGGTCGAGCGGTACTTC.

This clonotype was detected a few times. The gene calls are TRBV6-2 or TRBV6-3 and TRBJ2-2, with D maybe TRBD2 (5 bases). There are 13 residues in the CDR3. Trimming took off 5 bases at V and 3 bases at J, with 7 bases between the two ends. Germline V gene data show CDR1 as MNHEY and CDR2 as SVGEGT. CDR3: CASSPGYTGELFF. DNA for the CDR3: TGTGCCAGCAGTCCGGGGTACACCGGGGAGCTGTTTTTT.

This clonotype was counted many times. This chain uses TRBV5-1 with TRBJ1-3; the D gene is possibly TRBD1 (6 bases). This CDR3 has 15 residues. V dropped 4 bases and J dropped 0 bases, with 11 bases sitting between them. Germline V gives CDR1 SGHRS, CDR2 YFSETQ. CDR3 residues: CASSPDSGSGNTIYF. The CDR3 DNA reads TGCGCCAGCAGCCCGGACAGCGGCTCTGGAAACACCATATATTTT.

This rearrangement joins TRBV28 to TRBJ2-7; TRBD1 agrees at 11 bases. The J segment lost 0 bases and the V segment lost 6 bases, leaving 4 bases of the junction unmatched. Germline V gives CDR1 MDHEN, CDR2 SYDVKM. This CDR3 region has 15 residues. The CDR3 DNA reads as TGTGCCAGCAGCTCCGGGACAGGGGGCTCCTACGAGCAGTACTTC. This gives the protein CASSSGTGGSYEQYF.

This clonotype occurred many times. The chain carries TRBV20-1 and TRBJ2-3, with a weak D call TRBD1 (7 bases). Germline CDR1 DFQATT, CDR2 SNEGSKA (reference sequence). The CDR3 runs 15 residues. Between the trimmed V and J ends, which lost 6 bases and 1 base, there was a span of 17 bases. DNA for the CDR3: TGCAGTGCCCCCAGACAGGGAGGTGGCACAGATACGCAGTATTTT. Its translation is CSAPRQGGGTDTQYF.

V usage is TRBV29-1 and J usage is TRBJ2-1; tentative D call: TRBD1 (5 bases). The CDR3 totals 14 residues. Germline-derived CDR1 and CDR2 are SQVTM and ANQGSEA. Trimming cost V 8 bases and J 5 bases, with 19 bases left between them. The chain's CDR3 is CSYRQTSADNEQFF. The CDR3 nucleotides are TGCAGCTACCGACAGACCTCAGCAGACAATGAGCAGTTCTTC.

This clonotype was observed a handful of times. The V call is TRBV18, the J call TRBJ1-1; 11 bases are shared with TRBD1. This CDR3 is 16 amino acids long. Germline CDR1 KGHSH, CDR2 LQKENI. Trimming took 0 bases from V and 2 from J; bases not matched to a gene: 2. CDR3 amino acids: CASSPPGQGENTEAFF. The CDR3 DNA is TGTGCCAGCTCACCACCGGGACAGGGGGAAAACACTGAAGCTTTCTTT. The whole variable domain, filled in from reference TRBV18 and TRBJ1-1, reads NAGVMQNPRHLVRRRGQEARLRCSPMKGHSHVYWYRQLPEEGLKFMVYLQKENIIDESGMPKERFSAEFPKEGPSILRIQQVVRGDSAAYFCASSPPGQGENTEAFFGQGTRLTVV.

This clonotype was seen more than once but under ten times. The genes are TRBV6-1 and TRBJ2-7; 7 positions match TRBD1. Germline CDR1 MNHNS, CDR2 SASEGT. The CDR3 covers 15 residues. Unmatched junction bases numbered 7, after V lost 1 base and J lost 4 bases. This CDR3 reads CASSEGTGTQYEQYF. The CDR3, as DNA: TGTGCCAGCAGTGAAGGGACAGGAACCCAGTACGAGCAGTACTTC.

The chain has TRBV20-1 and TRBJ2-6; weak D call: TRBD1 (5 bases). Germline-derived CDR1 and CDR2 are DFQATT and SNEGSKA (reference sequence). The germline V and J ends were trimmed by 3 bases and 0 bases, with 18 bases remaining between them. The CDR3 consists of 18 residues. The CDR3 DNA reads as TGCAGTGCTAGTGGTATCGTCCAGGGCCGCTCTGGGGCCAACGTCCTGACTTTC. Translated: CSASGIVQGRSGANVLTF.

This clonotype was seen ten or more times. This chain uses TRBV6-5 with TRBJ2-7, with TRBD1 matching 8 bases. The CDR3 is 15 amino acids. Losses at the gene ends were 2 bases for V and 3 bases for J; bases not matched to a gene: 6. Germline lookup yields CDR1 MNHEY and CDR2 SVGAGI. CDR3 residues: CASSYTRGHFYEQYF. In DNA form, the CDR3 reads TGTGCCAGCAGTTACACCAGGGGGCATTTCTACGAGCAGTACTTC.

The chain uses TRBV3-1 and TRBJ1-5; D is undetermined. V was shortened by 1 base and J by 7 bases, with 8 bases between the two germline ends. The CDR3 is made up of 13 amino acids. Per the germline V gene, CDR1 is LGHDT and CDR2 is YNNKEL (reference sequence). In DNA form, the CDR3 reads TGTGCCAGCAGCCAAGTTGGGATACAGCCCCAGCATTTT. This gives the protein CASSQVGIQPQHF.

J is TRBJ1-1 and V is TRBV11-3; D call uncertain. This CDR3 has 13 residues. CDR1 and CDR2 (germline): SGHNT, YENEEA. The V end lost 0 bases, the J end lost 6 bases, and 8 bases lay between the germline ends. The CDR3 region is CASSLDRMAEAFF. The CDR3 region has the DNA TGTGCCAGCAGCTTAGATCGGATGGCTGAAGCTTTCTTT.

This clonotype was seen more than once but under ten times. This chain uses TRBV15 with TRBJ2-5, with 10 positions matching TRBD2. The junction had 4 bases not matched to a gene; V was cut back by 2 bases and J by 1 base. The germline V gene encodes CDR1 LNHNV and CDR2 YYDKDF (reference sequence). The CDR3 covers 16 residues. This chain's CDR3 is CATSRRLAGGQETQYF. The CDR3, as DNA: TGTGCCACCAGCAGACGATTAGCGGGGGGCCAAGAGACCCAGTACTTC.

This chain uses TRBV6-1 with TRBJ1-5, with 9 bases fitting TRBD1. Germline CDR1 is MNHNS and CDR2 is SASEGT. The CDR3 totals 15 residues. Trimming took 9 bases from V and 0 from J; bases not matched to a gene: 6. CDR3 sequence: CASTGGPYSNQPQHF. The DNA of the CDR3 is TGTGCCAGTACAGGGGGCCCATATAGCAATCAGCCCCAGCATTTT.

The chain carries TRBV4-2 and TRBJ2-1, with D possibly TRBD2 on 6 matching bases. V was trimmed by 6 bases and J by 5 bases, leaving 20 bases between them. This CDR3 has 16 residues. CDR1 and CDR2 from the germline V gene are LGHNA and YNFKEQ. CDR3 sequence: CASSSAGLAPNNEQFF. CDR3 DNA sequence: TGTGCCAGCAGTTCCGCGGGGCTAGCTCCCAACAATGAGCAGTTCTTC.

V is TRBV7-8 and J is TRBJ2-1; weak D call: TRBD1 (5 bases). Germline V gene lookup returns CDR1 SGHVS and CDR2 FQNEAQ. Trimming stripped 3 bases from V and 9 bases from J, with 9 bases between. The CDR3 runs 12 residues. CDR3 region: CASSFREPEQFF. Here the CDR3 DNA reads TGTGCCAGCAGCTTCAGGGAACCTGAGCAGTTCTTC.

Many counts were recorded for this clonotype. V gene TRBV27 combines with J gene TRBJ1-6, with TRBD1 identical over 7 bases. CDR1 MNHEY and CDR2 SMNVEV come from the germline V gene (reference sequence). J was trimmed by 9 bases and V by 6 bases; bases with no gene match: 8. The CDR3 totals 14 residues. The DNA for the CDR3 is TGTGCCAGCAGCCGTGACAGGGAAAGTTCACCCCTCCACTTT. Protein: CASSRDRESSPLHF.

In this sample, this clonotype turned up many times. The chain has TRBV20-1 and TRBJ1-3; D remains ambiguous. The CDR3 extends over 16 amino acids. CDR1 DFQATT and CDR2 SNEGSKA come from the germline V gene (reference sequence). Trimming took 0 bases from V and 0 from J, leaving 12 bases between them. The DNA of the CDR3 is TGCAGTGCTAGAGACCACAGTTCAATCTCTGGAAACACCATATATTTT. The encoded protein is CSARDHSSISGNTIYF.

This clonotype was recorded a few times. The chain is built from TRBV28 and TRBJ1-1; 11 bases line up with TRBD1. The ends lost 1 base at V and 7 bases at J; junction bases unmatched: 8. This CDR3 has 16 amino acids. Germline assignment: CDR1 MDHEN and CDR2 SYDVKM. CDR3 nucleotides: TGTGCCAGCAGTTTATCCGACGGACAGGGGGCTTTTGAAGCTTTCTTT. Protein sequence: CASSLSDGQGAFEAFF. Filled out from reference TRBV28 and TRBJ1-1, the complete variable domain reads DVKVTQSSRYLVKRTGEKVFLECVQDMDHENMFWYRQDPGLGLRLIYFSYDVKMKEKGDIPEGYSVSREKKERFSLILESASTNQTSMYLCASSLSDGQGAFEAFFGQGTRLTVV.

There are many counts of this clonotype. The chain combines TRBV7-2 with TRBJ1-2; D is perhaps TRBD1 (6 bases). Germline V gives CDR1 SGHTA, CDR2 FQGNSA. The CDR3 is 15 amino acids. V lost 5 bases and J 4 bases, leaving 17 bases between the germline ends. CDR3 amino acids: CASSPRSGQIYGYTF. The CDR3 region has the DNA TGTGCCAGCAGCCCGAGGTCGGGACAAATCTATGGCTACACCTTC.

This chain connects TRBV9 to TRBJ2-3; D is undetermined. V shed 5 bases and J shed 6 bases, with 10 bases lying between them. The CDR3 contains 12 residues. Germline CDR1 reads SGDLS; CDR2 reads YYNGEE. The CDR3 DNA reads as TGTGCCAGCAGATTGGGCTCGGATACGCAGTATTTT. This sequence encodes CASRLGSDTQYF.

This clonotype was counted ten times or more. The chain uses TRBV10-3 and TRBJ1-6; unclear D gene. Germline CDR1 and CDR2: ENHRY and SYGVKD. Between the trimmed V and J ends, which lost 5 bases and 3 bases, there was a span of 5 bases. This CDR3 has 13 amino acids. CDR3: CAISWDYNSPLHF. CDR3 coding DNA: TGTGCCATCAGTTGGGACTATAATTCACCCCTCCACTTT.

The gene calls are TRBV28 and TRBJ1-2; tentatively, D is TRBD1 (6 bases). Germline CDR1 and CDR2: MDHEN and SYDVKM. This CDR3 is built from 16 residues. The V end lost 1 base, the J end lost 4 bases, and 16 bases lay between the germline ends. The CDR3 nucleotides are TGTGCCAGCAGTTTATCCACGCCGGGGGGCGTCTATGGCTACACCTTC. Its protein is CASSLSTPGGVYGYTF.

This clonotype has a handful of counts. This chain links TRBV20-1 with TRBJ1-4, with a tentative D call TRBD1 (6 bases). Trimming stripped 0 bases from V and 8 bases from J, with 13 bases between. CDR3 length equals 14 residues. Germline CDR1 reads DFQATT; CDR2 reads SNEGSKA (reference sequence). The CDR3 reads CSARDPGAREKLFF. CDR3 in DNA: TGCAGTGCTAGAGATCCGGGGGCGCGCGAAAAACTGTTTTTT.